These 29 T cell receptor beta chains originate from one sample sequenced in a study of response to subunit inactivated influenza vaccine. TCRdb re-derived calls from the RT-PCR reads in MiXCR, one entry per CDR3 protein. The table records some 850,000 distinct CDR3 sequences, less than 20% of them present only once. The sequencing used PBMCs from blood, collected more than 4 days after vaccination. These receptors came from a man aged 45-60 years who received an inactivated influenza vaccine.

This clonotype came up a few times. The junction shows a germline mismatch at one end, possibly a read error. The rearrangement uses TRBV12-3 or TRBV12-4 and TRBJ2-1; 7 nucleotides line up with TRBD1. CDR3 length: 15 amino acids. The CDR3 DNA reads as TGTGCCAGCACTTTACAGGGGCCCCTGCCCAATGAGCAGTTCTTC. It encodes CASTLQGPLPNEQFF.

This clonotype has a handful of counts. The chain employs TRBV20-1 and TRBJ2-7, with 9 bases matching TRBD1. The trim removed 5 bases at V and 2 bases at J, leaving 10 bases unmatched. Germline V gene data show CDR1 as DFQATT and CDR2 as SNEGSKA (reference sequence). The length of the CDR3 is 15 residues. CDR3 sequence reads: CSAHTGGIGTYEQYF. In DNA form, the CDR3 reads TGCAGTGCTCATACAGGGGGCATAGGGACCTACGAGCAGTACTTC.

This chain connects TRBV20-1 to TRBJ1-3; 7 nucleotides match TRBD1. The CDR3 has 13 residues. CDR1 and CDR2 from the germline V gene are DFQATT and SNEGSKA (reference sequence). Germline trimming cut 3 bases from V and 3 bases from J; bases unmatched to any gene: 2. CDR3 sequence (DNA): TGCAGTGCTAGGACAGGGTTTGGAAACACCATATATTTT. Translating it yields CSARTGFGNTIYF.

CDR3 sequence: CASSETGNHQPQHF. The CDR3 DNA sequence: TGTGCCAGCAGTGAGACAGGGAACCATCAGCCCCAGCATTTT. This chain links TRBV12-3 or TRBV12-4 with TRBJ1-5; 7 nucleotides align to TRBD1. V lost 5 bases to trimming and J lost 5 bases; unmatched junction nucleotides: 6. This CDR3 is 14 amino acids long.

The CDR3 DNA reads TGTGCCATCAGTGAGTCCCCAATCAGTTACTCGGCTGAGCAGTTCTTC. Protein sequence: CAISESPISYSAEQFF. J is TRBJ2-1 and V is TRBV10-3; no definite D call. The CDR3 length is 16 residues. Trimming shortened V by 0 bases and J by 9 bases, and 18 bases separated the two germline ends. Germline assignment: CDR1 ENHRY and CDR2 SYGVKD.

This clonotype showed up many times. The chain uses TRBV15 and TRBJ2-1, with 10 bases identical to TRBD1. This CDR3 comprises 16 residues. Unmatched junction bases numbered 9, after V lost 7 bases and J lost 3 bases. CDR1 is LNHNV and CDR2 is YYDKDF in the germline V gene (reference sequence). In DNA, the CDR3 is TGTGCCACCATTCGGGACGGGACAGGGGTCTACAATGAGCAGTTCTTC. Residues: CATIRDGTGVYNEQFF.

The V and J genes are TRBV10-3 and TRBJ1-6; weak D call: TRBD1 (5 bases). Trimming removed 7 bases at V and 7 bases at J, with 11 bases between. The CDR3 is 13 residues long. The germline V gene encodes CDR1 ENHRY and CDR2 SYGVKD. The CDR3 DNA is TGTGCCATCAACGGGGGGTGGAATTCACCCCTCCACTTT. Translating it yields CAINGGWNSPLHF.

This clonotype came up once. The chain couples TRBV28 to TRBJ1-3, with D possibly matching TRBD1 (6 bases). CDR1 is MDHEN and CDR2 is SYDVKM in the germline V gene. CDR3 length equals 16 residues. The V end was cut by 3 bases, the J end by 2 bases, with 14 bases between. Here the CDR3 reads CASSFWQGRTGNTIYF. The CDR3, as DNA: TGTGCCAGCAGTTTTTGGCAGGGGCGAACTGGAAACACCATATATTTT.

This clonotype has more than one count but fewer than ten. V gene TRBV5-6 combines with J gene TRBJ2-7; D unresolved. V was shortened by 0 bases and J by 3 bases, with 7 bases between the two germline ends. The CDR3 is 13 amino acids. Germline assignment: CDR1 SGHDT and CDR2 YYEEEE. The CDR3 DNA is TGTGCCAGCAGCTTGGGACCGCTCTACGAGCAGTACTTC. This gives the protein CASSLGPLYEQYF.

This clonotype was recorded a few times. The chain combines TRBV20-1 with TRBJ2-5; D call uncertain. CDR1 and CDR2 from the germline V gene are DFQATT and SNEGSKA (reference sequence). V gave up 0 bases and J gave up 1 base, with 12 bases separating them. The CDR3 has 15 residues. In DNA form, the CDR3 reads TGCAGTGCTAGAGATCTAGGGCCACCCCAAGAGACCCAGTACTTC. It specifies CSARDLGPPQETQYF.

In its sample, this clonotype was seen a few times. The chain carries TRBV29-1 and TRBJ2-4; D is ambiguous. Trimming pared 4 bases from V and 5 bases from J, leaving 6 bases between. Looked up from germline, CDR1 is SQVTM and CDR2 is ANQGSEA. This CDR3 has 11 residues. The chain's CDR3 is CSVGRENIQYF. CDR3 nucleotide sequence: TGCAGCGTTGGAAGGGAAAACATTCAGTACTTC.

The chain links TRBV9 to TRBJ2-2; TRBD2 agrees at 8 bases. The germline V gene encodes CDR1 SGDLS and CDR2 YYNGEE. The CDR3 runs to 16 residues. The J segment lost 5 bases and the V segment lost 0 bases, leaving 6 bases of the junction unmatched. The CDR3 reads CASSVGELAGTGELFF. Written as DNA, the CDR3 is TGTGCCAGCAGCGTAGGAGAGTTAGCGGGGACCGGGGAGCTGTTTTTT.

This clonotype was seen many times. The chain recombines TRBV5-1 with TRBJ2-2, with D maybe TRBD1 (5 bases). Per germline, CDR1 SGHRS and CDR2 YFSETQ. The CDR3 spans 16 residues. With 1 base removed from V and 1 base from J, the gap between germline ends came to 11 bases. CDR3 in DNA: TGCGCCAGCAGCTTGCAAACAGGCGAGAACACCGGGGAGCTGTTTTTT. Translation gives CASSLQTGENTGELFF. Drawing the rest from reference TRBV5-1 and TRBJ2-2, the complete variable domain is KAGVTQTPRYLIKTRGQQVTLSCSPISGHRSVSWYQQTPGQGLQFLFEYFSETQRNKGNFPGRFSGRQFSNSRSEMNVSTLELGDSALYLCASSLQTGENTGELFFGEGSRLTVL.

This clonotype was seen more than once but under ten times. This chain connects TRBV12-3 or TRBV12-4 to TRBJ2-7; D remains unclear. Trimming took off 4 bases at V and 5 bases at J, with 15 bases between the two ends. This CDR3 has 14 amino acids. CDR3 DNA: TGTGCCAGCAGTTACCTTCGCCTAGTGGACGAGCAGTACTTC. Protein sequence: CASSYLRLVDEQYF.

This clonotype was seen a handful of times. The CDR3 here is CASSHSFSGMETQYF. As DNA, the CDR3 is TGTGCCAGCAGCCACTCCTTCTCGGGTATGGAGACCCAGTACTTC. This chain uses TRBV3-1 with TRBJ2-5; unclear D gene. The germline V gene has CDR1 LGHDT and CDR2 YNNKEL (reference sequence). The CDR3 has 15 amino acids. The V end was cut by 3 bases, the J end by 5 bases, with 16 bases between.

This clonotype occurred a few times. The chain carries TRBV20-1 and TRBJ2-5; TRBD1 is a possible D gene (6 bases). Trimming shortened V by 3 bases and J by 3 bases, and 20 bases separated the two germline ends. The CDR3 totals 16 residues. The germline CDR1 and CDR2 sequences are DFQATT and SNEGSKA (reference sequence). In DNA, the CDR3 is TGCAGTGCTAGGAAACCATACCTGGGGGACAAAGAGACCCAGTACTTC. Translation: CSARKPYLGDKETQYF.

The CDR3 bases are TGTGCCAGCAGTTACTCTCTAGCGGGAGGTTCCGGGGAGCTGTTTTTT. Encoded protein: CASSYSLAGGSGELFF. The chain employs TRBV6-5 and TRBJ2-2, with TRBD2 matching 11 bases. CDR3 length: 16 amino acids. The ends lost 0 bases at V and 6 bases at J; junction bases unmatched: 3. Germline V gives CDR1 MNHEY, CDR2 SVGAGI.

This clonotype has more than one count but fewer than ten. The chain combines TRBV12-3 or TRBV12-4 with TRBJ2-5, with TRBD2 matching 8 bases. V dropped 4 bases and J dropped 7; count of bases not matched to a gene: 14. The length of the CDR3 is 16 residues. The CDR3: CASSSVGAGGVWTQYF. CDR3 DNA: TGTGCCAGCAGTTCGGTGGGCGCGGGGGGCGTTTGGACCCAGTACTTC.

In its sample, this clonotype was seen a few times. This chain connects TRBV11-2 to TRBJ2-1; TRBD2 agrees at 7 bases. This CDR3 is built from 15 residues. With V trimmed by 3 bases and J by 4 bases, 6 bases remained unmatched. Germline CDR1 reads SGHAT; CDR2 reads FQNNGV. CDR3 in amino acids: CASSFLGGEYNEQFF. CDR3 bases: TGTGCCAGCAGCTTCCTGGGGGGGGAATACAATGAGCAGTTCTTC.

In its sample, this clonotype was seen many times. The chain has TRBV12-3 or TRBV12-4 and TRBJ2-7; weak D call: TRBD1 (6 bases). Deletions cut 4 bases from V and 2 bases from J, with 9 bases between. This CDR3 has 13 residues. The chain's CDR3 is CASSYGQPYEQYF. CDR3 bases: TGTGCCAGCAGTTACGGACAGCCCTACGAGCAGTACTTC.

The gene calls are TRBV10-3 and TRBJ1-5; D uncertain. The CDR3 covers 17 residues. Trimming cost V 0 bases and J 0 bases, with 12 bases left between them. The V gene's germline CDR1 is ENHRY and CDR2 SYGVKD. The CDR3, as DNA: TGTGCCATCAGTGAGTCGAAGTACAGAACTAGCAATCAGCCCCAGCATTTT. As protein: CAISESKYRTSNQPQHF.

The V call is TRBV5-1, the J call TRBJ2-7, with 7 bases lining up with TRBD1. The CDR3 covers 15 residues. Germline V CDR1 and CDR2: SGHRS, YFSETQ. V dropped 0 bases and J dropped 2; count of bases not matched to a gene: 5. CDR3 amino acids: CASSLAIGQAYEQYF. CDR3 sequence (DNA): TGCGCCAGCAGCTTGGCCATTGGACAGGCCTACGAGCAGTACTTC.

The gene calls are TRBV27 and TRBJ2-2, with TRBD1 as a possible D gene (5 bases). The CDR3 covers 16 residues. Germline CDR1 and CDR2: MNHEY and SMNVEV (reference sequence). Trimming cost V 3 bases and J 6 bases, with 17 bases left between them. CDR3 amino acids: CASSFGFLGAAGELFF. CDR3 sequence (DNA): TGTGCCAGCAGTTTCGGTTTCCTAGGGGCGGCCGGGGAGCTGTTTTTT.

This clonotype appeared once. The genes are TRBV30 and TRBJ2-3; TRBD1 is a possible D gene (6 bases). Germline V gives CDR1 GTSNPN, CDR2 SVGIG (reference sequence). Deletions cut 1 base from V and 3 bases from J, with 29 bases between. CDR3 length: 20 amino acids. The CDR3 protein is CAWSEGRTAFWELATDTQYF. The CDR3, as DNA: TGTGCCTGGAGTGAGGGTCGGACAGCTTTTTGGGAGCTAGCTACAGATACGCAGTATTTT.

The chain carries TRBV12-3 or TRBV12-4 and TRBJ2-2, with D possibly matching TRBD1 (6 bases). The CDR3 length is 17 residues. V lost 8 bases and J 1 base, leaving 20 bases between the germline ends. CDR3 protein: CASQIGYTGRNTGELFF. In nucleotides, the CDR3 is TGTGCCAGCCAAATAGGGTATACAGGGAGGAACACCGGGGAGCTGTTTTTT.

The chain has TRBV7-8 and TRBJ2-7, with a tentative D call TRBD1 (6 bases). From germline, CDR1 is SGHVS and CDR2 FQNEAQ. This CDR3 has 14 amino acids. Trimming took 3 bases from V and 2 from J, leaving 11 bases between them. DNA for the CDR3: TGTGCCAGCAGCTTCTTCGGACAGACCTACGAGCAGTACTTC. Its translation is CASSFFGQTYEQYF.

This clonotype was detected ten times or more. V and J are TRBV12-3 or TRBV12-4 and TRBJ2-7; D is possibly TRBD1 or TRBD2 (5 bases each). Trimming left V 6 bases short and J 0 bases short, with 9 bases between. CDR3 size: 13 residues. The CDR3 nucleotides read TGTGCCAGCAGCAGGGACCGCTCCTACGAGCAGTACTTC. Its protein product is CASSRDRSYEQYF.

This clonotype was picked up a small number of times. The chain uses TRBV12-3 or TRBV12-4 and TRBJ2-1; 8 bases align to TRBD2. V lost 5 bases and J lost 15; bases outside the gene matches: 12. This CDR3 is built from 13 residues. In nucleotides, the CDR3 is TGTGCCAGCAGTGGCGTAGCGGGACATCCTCTGTTCTTC. Encoded protein: CASSGVAGHPLFF.

A remark on this clonotype: This sequence may be a read error, since a much larger clone differs from it by one base. The rearrangement uses TRBV7-2 and TRBJ2-3, with TRBD2 identical over 10 bases. Germline V gene data show CDR1 as SGHTA and CDR2 as FQGNSA. This CDR3 spans 16 amino acids. The CDR3 nucleotides are TGTGCCAGCAGCTTAACGGGACTAGCGAAGGCAGATATGCAGTATTTT. This encodes CASSLTGLAKADMQYF.